This T cell receptor beta chain originates from a study of glioma-infiltrating T cells after dendritic cell vaccination. At the level of the study: Patients had newly diagnosed or recurrent glioblastoma and received dendritic cell vaccines.

The immunoSEQ assay amplified TCRB CDR3 from up to roughly 2 ug DNA. TCRdb's table, derived via immunoSEQ multiplex PCR, lists solely in-frame clones and lacks some. This sample carries 60,000 to 70,000 clones, 75% to 85% of them seen once, and the ten largest clones take about 9%. This CDR3 contains 13 residues. With V trimmed by 4 bases and J by 7 bases, 2 bases remained unmatched. The germline CDR1 and CDR2 sequences are LNHDA and SQIVND (reference sequence). The sequencing used blood, collected before dendritic cell vaccination. The receptor comes from a human donor with glioblastoma. The genes are TRBV19 and TRBJ2-3; the match to TRBD2 covers 10 bases. Here the CDR3 DNA reads TGTGCCAGTAGTACTAGCGGGGGCAATACGCAGTATTTT. Its translation: CASSTSGGNTQYF.